Listed here are 16 T cell receptor beta chains from one sample, sequenced in a study of identical twins. TCRdb redid the calling of the 5' RACE reads with MiXCR, one entry per CDR3 protein. The profile covers 450,000 or so distinct CDR3 sequences, with 14% appearing a single time and about 0.53% taken by the ten largest. The same sample was also studied in work on yellow fever vaccine responses in identical twins.

The sample was CD4+ T cells sorted from blood. The receptors stem from a woman younger than 35 in good health.

The sample holds many counts of this clonotype. The chain employs TRBV12-3 or TRBV12-4 and TRBJ2-3; D is unclear. The CDR3 covers 11 residues. The V end lost 3 bases, the J end lost 7 bases, and 5 bases lay between the germline ends. The CDR3: CASSFANTQYF. As DNA, the CDR3 is TGTGCCAGCAGTTTCGCGAATACGCAGTATTTT.

The genes are TRBV10-2 and TRBJ2-5, with D hard to call. CDR1 and CDR2 from the germline V gene are WSHSY and SAAADI. V was pared by 3 bases and J by 2 bases, with 16 bases between. This CDR3 is 16 amino acids long. CDR3 sequence reads: CASSEFASPPQETQYF. The CDR3 nucleotides read TGCGCCAGCAGTGAATTCGCCTCTCCCCCGCAAGAGACCCAGTACTTC.

This clonotype appeared a few times. The chain links TRBV6-6 to TRBJ2-7; D gene unclear. V shed 2 bases and J shed 7 bases, with 9 bases lying between them. This CDR3 is 12 amino acids long. In germline, CDR1 is MNHNY, CDR2 SVGAGI (reference sequence). Here the CDR3 reads CASSYRLWEQYF. The CDR3 nucleotides are TGTGCCAGCAGTTACAGGTTGTGGGAGCAGTACTTC.

This clonotype was seen repeatedly, ten times or more. The chain carries TRBV28 and TRBJ1-5, with a tentative D call TRBD1 (6 bases). Between the trimmed V and J ends, which lost 6 bases and 5 bases, there was a span of 20 bases. This CDR3 spans 16 amino acids. The germline CDR1 and CDR2 sequences are MDHEN and SYDVKM. The CDR3 DNA reads as TGTGCCAGCAGAACTTTACAGGGCTCCTCTGATCAGCCCCAGCATTTT. Protein product: CASRTLQGSSDQPQHF.

This clonotype occurred a few times. This sequence joins TRBV5-1 and TRBJ1-6; the D is unclear. Trimming took 0 bases from V and 6 from J, leaving 7 bases between them. Germline CDR1 is SGHRS and CDR2 is YFSETQ. The CDR3 is 14 residues long. The CDR3 is CASSLEAGNSPLHF. In DNA form, the CDR3 reads TGCGCCAGCAGCTTGGAGGCAGGTAATTCACCCCTCCACTTT.

The table lists this clonotype with many counts. The chain combines TRBV7-9 with TRBJ1-1, with TRBD1 matching over 10 bases. Germline V CDR1 and CDR2: SEHNR, FQNEAQ (reference sequence). V lost 3 bases, J lost 8 bases, and 6 bases stayed unmatched. This CDR3 comprises 14 residues. The CDR3 sequence: CASSLGQGRPEAFF. CDR3 DNA: TGTGCCAGCAGCTTGGGACAGGGGAGGCCCGAAGCTTTCTTT.

The V call is TRBV7-2, the J call TRBJ1-2; no definite D call. Deletions cut 1 base from V and 4 bases from J, with 13 bases between. This CDR3 comprises 15 residues. The V gene's germline CDR1 is SGHTA and CDR2 FQGNSA. The CDR3 reads CASSLDHLSIYGYTF. The DNA for the CDR3 is TGTGCCAGCAGCTTAGACCACCTTTCTATCTATGGCTACACCTTC.

The rearrangement links TRBV5-5 to TRBJ2-1; D gene uncertain. The germline CDR1 and CDR2 sequences are SGHKS and YYEKEE (reference sequence). V lost 4 bases and J 6 bases, leaving 17 bases between the germline ends. There are 15 residues in the CDR3. CDR3: CASSPGSVVSNEQFF. In nucleotides, the CDR3 is TGTGCCAGCAGCCCCGGGTCGGTAGTCAGCAATGAGCAGTTCTTC. Full variable domain (remainder filled in from reference TRBV5-5 and TRBJ2-1): DAGVTQSPTHLIKTRGQQVTLRCSPISGHKSVSWYQQVLGQGPQFIFQYYEKEERGRGNFPDRFSARQFPNYSSELNVNALLLGDSALYLCASSPGSVVSNEQFFGPGTRLTVL.

This clonotype was detected ten times or more. This chain links TRBV5-1 with TRBJ2-2; 7 nucleotides line up with TRBD1. This CDR3 region has 15 residues. V shed 4 bases, J shed 1 base, and the junction held 4 bases outside the gene matches. The germline V gene encodes CDR1 SGHRS and CDR2 YFSETQ. The CDR3 DNA is TGCGCCAGCAGCCTGAGGACAGGGAACACCGGGGAGCTGTTTTTT. As protein: CASSLRTGNTGELFF.

V is TRBV5-1 and J is TRBJ2-5, with D tentatively TRBD2 (7 bases). The V end lost 4 bases, the J end lost 7 bases, and 14 bases lay between the germline ends. The CDR3 runs to 13 residues. Per germline, CDR1 SGHRS and CDR2 YFSETQ. The CDR3 protein is CASSGGSGGTQYF. The DNA for the CDR3 is TGCGCCAGCAGCGGGGGCTCGGGGGGGACCCAGTACTTC.

To note about this clonotype: The germline gene is not matched at one end of the junction; a read error may be the cause. The chain carries TRBV7-7 and TRBJ2-3; D is undetermined. Germline V gene data show CDR1 as SSHAT and CDR2 as FNYEAQ (reference sequence). The CDR3 covers 14 residues. The CDR3 spells CASSPTQAADTQYF. The CDR3 DNA reads as TGTGCTAGCAGCCCTACCCAGGCGGCAGATACGCAGTATTTT.

This clonotype has a handful of counts. This rearrangement joins TRBV4-2 to TRBJ2-2; D perhaps matches TRBD2 (6 bases). V lost 2 bases to trimming and J lost 4 bases, with 11 bases between them. Germline V gives CDR1 LGHNA, CDR2 YNFKEQ. The CDR3 has 15 amino acids. Here the CDR3 DNA reads TGTGCCAGCAGCCAACGGGAGCTAGCCACCGGGGAGCTGTTTTTT. Protein product: CASSQRELATGELFF.

This sequence joins TRBV28 and TRBJ2-3; 11 positions agree with TRBD2. Germline CDR1 reads MDHEN; CDR2 reads SYDVKM. The CDR3 length is 17 residues. The junction had 15 bases not matched to a gene; V was cut back by 7 bases and J by 6 bases. CDR3 nucleotide sequence: TGTGCCAGCACCCTCCCCGGTACTAGCGGGAGTGGTGATACGCAGTATTTT. Its protein is CASTLPGTSGSGDTQYF. Supplemented by reference TRBV28 and TRBJ2-3, the full variable domain reads DVKVTQSSRYLVKRTGEKVFLECVQDMDHENMFWYRQDPGLGLRLIYFSYDVKMKEKGDIPEGYSVSREKKERFSLILESASTNQTSMYLCASTLPGTSGSGDTQYFGPGTRLTVL.

The chain has TRBV4-2 and TRBJ2-7; 7 bases fit TRBD1. The J segment lost 5 bases and the V segment lost 5 bases, leaving 6 bases of the junction unmatched. Looked up from germline, CDR1 is LGHNA and CDR2 is YNFKEQ. The CDR3 has 13 residues. For the CDR3, the DNA is TGTGCCAGCAGCTCACAGGGGTCCCACGAGCAGTACTTC. As protein: CASSSQGSHEQYF.

The chain employs TRBV20-1 and TRBJ2-3, with TRBD1 as a possible D gene (6 bases). Germline V gene data show CDR1 as DFQATT and CDR2 as SNEGSKA (reference sequence). The CDR3 has 16 amino acids. Trimming removed 0 bases at V and 1 base at J, with 14 bases between. The CDR3 sequence: CSARDLRAGGTDTQYF. The CDR3 DNA reads TGCAGTGCTAGAGATTTGCGGGCAGGGGGCACAGATACGCAGTATTTT.

V usage is TRBV12-3 or TRBV12-4 and J usage is TRBJ2-7; D is uncertain. Trimming removed 0 bases at V and 4 bases at J, with 10 bases between. The CDR3 consists of 14 residues. CDR3 loop: CASSLAQALYEQYF. The CDR3 DNA follows: TGTGCCAGCAGTTTAGCGCAGGCGCTGTACGAGCAGTACTTC.